The present T cell receptor beta chain was sequenced within a study of CD8 T cells in Susac syndrome. Negative isolation was used for CD8+ and CD4+ T cells and FACS enrichment for TEMRA cells. This clonotype has only a few counts. No antigen is known for it. RNA totalling roughly 0.5 to 1 ug underwent reverse transcription with random hexamers. MiXCR, run by TCRdb on the immunoSEQ multiplex PCR reads, gives a single entry per CDR3 protein. This table holds some 160,000 distinct CDR3 sequences, approximately 94% found once. The germline gives CDR1 LGHDT, CDR2 YNNKEL (reference sequence). CDR3 length: 11 amino acids. V lost 9 bases and J lost 2; bases outside the gene matches: 0. Study-level findings and limits: The CD4+ T cell repertoires that were profiled in Susac syndrome showed no clonal expansion.

This receptor was taken from a human donor with Susac syndrome. Material for sequencing was CD4+ T cells from PBMCs. V and J are TRBV3-1 and TRBJ2-7; TRBD2 aligns across 8 bases. The CDR3 sequence: CASSGAYEQYF. The CDR3 nucleotides are TGTGCCAGTAGCGGGGCCTACGAGCAGTACTTC.